What follows are 30 T cell receptor beta chains derived from one specimen sequenced in a study of blood T cell repertoires in COVID-19. The method was immunoSEQ multiplex PCR; TCRdb's version includes in-frame clones alone and lacks a portion of them. The sample records about 150,000 clones, around 89% being singletons. Specimen: peripheral blood. Receptors originate from a man aged 60-69 years with acute or convalescent COVID-19.

The chain couples TRBV5-8 to TRBJ1-5; D remains unclear. The CDR3 contains 15 residues. Germline CDR1 and CDR2: SGHTS and YDEGEE. V was trimmed by 3 bases and J by 5 bases, leaving 15 bases between them. The CDR3: CASSSPFEADQPQHF. The CDR3 region has the DNA TGTGCCAGCAGCTCCCCTTTTGAGGCAGATCAGCCCCAGCATTTT.

The CDR3 bases are TGTGCCAGCAGCCCTACTGCGGCTAGCACAGATACGCAGTATTTT. It translates to CASSPTAASTDTQYF. The rearrangement uses TRBV7-2 and TRBJ2-3; D uncertain. Between the trimmed V and J ends, which lost 5 bases and 0 bases, there was a span of 12 bases. The germline V gene has CDR1 SGHTA and CDR2 FQGNSA. The CDR3 sequence is 15 residues long. Full variable domain (rest looked up from reference TRBV7-2 and TRBJ2-3): GAGVSQSPSNKVTEKGKDVELRCDPISGHTALYWYRQSLGQGLEFLIYFQGNSAPDKSGLPSDRFSAERTGGSVSTLTIQRTQQEDSAVYLCASSPTAASTDTQYFGPGTRLTVL.

V is TRBV11-2 and J is TRBJ2-2; no firm D call. Per the germline V gene, CDR1 is SGHAT and CDR2 is FQNNGV. The V end was cut by 4 bases, the J end by 4 bases, with 7 bases between. This CDR3 is 13 amino acids long. CDR3 DNA: TGTGCCAGCAGCTCCGGAGTCACCGGGGAGCTGTTTTTT. Translated, it gives CASSSGVTGELFF.

In its sample, this clone was seen once. The chain uses TRBV19 and TRBJ1-2; 8 bases are shared with TRBD1. J lost 2 bases, V lost 6 bases, and 8 bases had no gene match. There are 15 residues in the CDR3. The germline V gene has CDR1 LNHDA and CDR2 SQIVND (reference sequence). The CDR3: CASRVEAGGNYGYTF. Here the CDR3 DNA reads TGTGCCAGTAGGGTCGAGGCAGGGGGCAACTATGGCTACACCTTC. Full variable domain (missing parts from reference TRBV19 and TRBJ1-2): DGGITQSPKYLFRKEGQNVTLSCEQNLNHDAMYWYRQDPGQGLRLIYYSQIVNDFQKGDIAEGYSVSREKKESFPLTVTSAQKNPTAFYLCASRVEAGGNYGYTFGSGTRLTVV.

The chain recombines TRBV5-6 with TRBJ2-7; perhaps TRBD2 as D (6 bases). The V end lost 4 bases, the J end lost 2 bases, and 16 bases lay between the germline ends. Germline CDR1 SGHDT, CDR2 YYEEEE. CDR3 length equals 15 residues. The CDR3 DNA follows: TGTGCCAGCAGCCGCCGTGGAGGGGTGACCTACGAGCAGTACTTC. Protein product: CASSRRGGVTYEQYF.

The CDR3 DNA reads as TGTGCCAGCAGCCTCGTACAATTCTACGAGCAGTACTTC. Translated: CASSLVQFYEQYF. The chain carries TRBV14 and TRBJ2-7; D not resolved. This CDR3 is built from 13 residues. V lost 4 bases and J lost 3, with 10 bases in between. In germline, CDR1 is SGHDN, CDR2 FVKESK.

The chain uses TRBV20-1 and TRBJ2-2; D might be TRBD1 (6 bases). Germline V gene sequence: CDR1 DFQATT, CDR2 SNEGSKA (reference sequence). Deletions cut 3 bases from V and 6 bases from J, with 23 bases between. The CDR3 is 17 residues long. CDR3 sequence: CSASTPASQGFPGELFF. The CDR3 coding sequence is TGCAGTGCTAGTACCCCCGCTAGCCAGGGGTTCCCCGGGGAGCTGTTTTTT.

The V and J genes are TRBV2 and TRBJ1-5; D is perhaps TRBD1 (5 bases). Germline-derived CDR1 and CDR2 are SNHLY and FYNNEI. CDR3 size: 16 residues. The V gene lost 3 bases and the J gene lost 2 bases, with 14 bases spanning the gap. The CDR3 coding sequence is TGTGCCAGCAGTGACCGACAGAAAGTGGGCAATCAGCCCCAGCATTTT. This gives the protein CASSDRQKVGNQPQHF.

The rearrangement links TRBV10-1 to TRBJ1-3; D remains ambiguous. The germline V and J ends were trimmed by 10 bases and 0 bases, with 10 bases remaining between them. Germline loops: CDR1 WNHNN, CDR2 SYGVQD (reference sequence). There are 13 residues in the CDR3. The CDR3 sequence is CATSHSSGNTIYF. CDR3 nucleotide sequence: TGCGCCACCTCTCACAGCTCTGGAAACACCATATATTTT.

CDR3 sequence: CAISGQGPEQYF. CDR3 bases: TGTGCCATCTCCGGACAGGGGCCCGAGCAGTACTTC. The V call is TRBV10-3, the J call TRBJ2-7; TRBD1 aligns across 9 bases. The CDR3 sequence is 12 residues long. The ends lost 8 bases at V and 6 bases at J; junction bases unmatched: 5. Per the germline V gene, CDR1 is ENHRY and CDR2 is SYGVKD.

In DNA, the CDR3 is TGTGCCAGTGGGGTTAAGACAGGGACGGGTAGCAATCAGCCCCAGCATTTT. It yields the protein CASGVKTGTGSNQPQHF. V and J are TRBV7-8 and TRBJ1-5; 7 positions agree with TRBD1. V gave up 9 bases and J gave up 0 bases; unmatched junction bases: 14. CDR3 length: 17 amino acids. Germline values: CDR1 SGHVS, CDR2 FQNEAQ.

The chain uses TRBV5-4 and TRBJ2-3, with TRBD1 matching over 8 bases. The CDR3 extends over 14 amino acids. Germline trimming cut 3 bases from V and 3 bases from J; bases unmatched to any gene: 3. Per germline, CDR1 SGHNT and CDR2 YYREEE (reference sequence). The CDR3 nucleotides are TGTGCCAGCAGCTCCGGACAGGGAACAGATACGCAGTATTTT. The encoded protein is CASSSGQGTDTQYF. Variable domain in full (rest from reference TRBV5-4 and TRBJ2-3): ETGVTQSPTHLIKTRGQQVTLRCSSQSGHNTVSWYQQALGQGPQFIFQYYREEENGRGNFPPRFSGLQFPNYSSELNVNALELDDSALYLCASSSGQGTDTQYFGPGTRLTVL.

This clone was detected only a few times. This chain links TRBV6-2 or TRBV6-3 with TRBJ2-1; the D is unclear. CDR1 and CDR2 (germline): MNHEY, SVGEGT. V dropped 0 bases and J dropped 8 bases, with 11 bases sitting between them. This CDR3 region has 14 residues. The CDR3 DNA reads TGTGCCAGCAGTTACTCGCTATTCCGCTATGAGCAGTTCTTC. Its protein product is CASSYSLFRYEQFF.

This chain joins TRBV5-1 and TRBJ1-4, with D perhaps TRBD1 (5 bases). This CDR3 is 14 amino acids long. Germline loops: CDR1 SGHRS, CDR2 YFSETQ. V lost 2 bases, J lost 5 bases, and 10 bases lay in between. CDR3 loop: CASSFQGLNEKLFF. As DNA, the CDR3 is TGCGCCAGCAGCTTCCAGGGACTAAATGAAAAACTGTTTTTT.

On this clone itself: Distinct nucleotide sequences in the sample also encode this CDR3. The chain employs TRBV7-9 and TRBJ1-1; D perhaps matches TRBD1 (5 bases). Germline V gene data show CDR1 as SEHNR and CDR2 as FQNEAQ (reference sequence). With 2 bases removed from V and 1 base from J, the gap between germline ends came to 5 bases. This CDR3 has 13 residues. This CDR3 is CASSLRGNTEAFF. The CDR3 bases are TGTGCCAGCAGCTTAAGGGGGAACACTGAAGCTTTCTTT.

V is TRBV27 and J is TRBJ1-6, with 7 bases that match TRBD1. Germline V gene data show CDR1 as MNHEY and CDR2 as SMNVEV (reference sequence). The junction had 5 bases not matched to a gene; V was cut back by 5 bases and J by 4 bases. CDR3 length: 15 residues. As DNA, the CDR3 is TGTGCCAGCAGTGCCTCGGGACAGTATAATTCACCCCTCCACTTT. Protein product: CASSASGQYNSPLHF.

The CDR3 is CASSPGTRREETQYF. The CDR3, as DNA: TGTGCCAGCTCACCCGGGACTAGGCGGGAAGAGACCCAGTACTTC. The genes are TRBV18 and TRBJ2-5; the match to TRBD2 covers 8 bases. The V gene end was trimmed by 3 bases and the J gene end by 3 bases; junction bases not matched to a gene: 6. This CDR3 has 15 residues. Germline CDR1 KGHSH, CDR2 LQKENI. The full variable domain, its missing parts supplied by reference TRBV18 and TRBJ2-5, is NAGVMQNPRHLVRRRGQEARLRCSPMKGHSHVYWYRQLPEEGLKFMVYLQKENIIDESGMPKERFSAEFPKEGPSILRIQQVVRGDSAAYFCASSPGTRREETQYFGPGTRLLVL.

In this sample, this clone turned up a few times. The V call is TRBV3-1 (or the pseudogene TRBV3-2), the J call TRBJ2-2; D may be TRBD2 (6 bases). In germline, CDR1 is LGHDT, CDR2 YNNKEL (reference sequence). CDR3 size: 16 residues. Trimming pared 2 bases from V and 3 bases from J, leaving 13 bases between. The chain's CDR3 is CASSQMGGVDTGELFF. The DNA of the CDR3 is TGTGCCAGCAGCCAAATGGGCGGGGTCGACACCGGGGAGCTGTTTTTT.

The chain recombines TRBV4-2 with TRBJ2-5; the D is unclear. The CDR3 covers 14 residues. Germline CDR1 and CDR2: LGHNA and YNFKEQ. The V gene lost 3 bases and the J gene lost 5 bases, with 13 bases spanning the gap. In nucleotides, the CDR3 is TGTGCCAGCAGCCATGCTCAGGTTACGGAGACCCAGTACTTC. Residues: CASSHAQVTETQYF.

The chain is built from TRBV5-6 and TRBJ2-7; D ambiguous. The germline CDR1 and CDR2 sequences are SGHDT and YYEEEE. The V end lost 7 bases, the J end lost 0 bases, and 17 bases lay between the germline ends. The CDR3 sequence is 15 residues long. CDR3 in amino acids: CASASRFLSSYEQYF. CDR3 DNA sequence: TGTGCCAGCGCAAGCAGGTTTCTCAGCTCCTACGAGCAGTACTTC.

This sequence joins TRBV2 and TRBJ1-5; 7 bases fit TRBD1. Germline CDR1 SNHLY, CDR2 FYNNEI. This CDR3 spans 13 amino acids. V shed 7 bases and J 6 bases; nucleotides not matched to a gene: 6. The CDR3, as DNA: TGTGCCAGCAACGAGGGGGCGGGTCAGCCCCAGCATTTT. Translating it yields CASNEGAGQPQHF.

The chain has TRBV15 and TRBJ2-7; D ambiguous. The V gene's germline CDR1 is LNHNV and CDR2 YYDKDF (reference sequence). The V gene lost 0 bases and the J gene lost 2 bases, with 11 bases spanning the gap. The CDR3 sequence is 15 residues long. As DNA, the CDR3 is TGTGCCACCAGCAGAGATCTTGACAACCCCTACGAGCAGTACTTC. Encoded protein: CATSRDLDNPYEQYF.

This clone appeared once. The chain couples TRBV18 to TRBJ2-2; the D is unclear. V was trimmed by 3 bases and J by 1 base, leaving 3 bases between them. Looked up from germline, CDR1 is KGHSH and CDR2 is LQKENI. This CDR3 region has 13 residues. As DNA, the CDR3 is TGTGCCAGCTCACCCAGGAACACCGGGGAGCTGTTTTTT. As protein: CASSPRNTGELFF.

The J gene is TRBJ1-1, the V gene TRBV5-1, with 10 bases aligning to TRBD1. The V gene's germline CDR1 is SGHRS and CDR2 YFSETQ. The CDR3 runs 16 residues. V lost 4 bases to trimming and J lost 6 bases; unmatched junction nucleotides: 12. This CDR3 reads CASSPMGRTGGPEAFF. The CDR3 DNA reads TGCGCCAGCAGCCCCATGGGGAGGACAGGGGGACCTGAAGCTTTCTTT.

The chain has TRBV14 and TRBJ1-2, with 9 bases aligning to TRBD1. Germline V gene data show CDR1 as SGHDN and CDR2 as FVKESK. The CDR3 contains 14 residues. The V gene end was trimmed by 4 bases and the J gene end by 1 base; junction bases not matched to a gene: 1. CDR3 sequence reads: CASSRDRVNYGYTF. In nucleotides, the CDR3 is TGTGCCAGCAGCCGGGACAGGGTTAACTATGGCTACACCTTC.

The chain recombines TRBV3-1 (or the pseudogene TRBV3-2) with TRBJ1-5; TRBD1 matches at 7 bases. The length of the CDR3 is 15 residues. Trimming at V came to 6 bases and at J to 5 bases, leaving 10 bases not matched to a gene. Germline V lookup: CDR1 LGHDT, CDR2 YNNKEL (reference sequence). CDR3: CASSPDRAPYQPQHF. CDR3 bases: TGTGCCAGCAGTCCAGACAGGGCCCCTTATCAGCCCCAGCATTTT.

This sequence joins TRBV30 and TRBJ2-3; possible D gene TRBD2, 5 bases. The V and J ends lost 3 bases and 5 bases respectively, with 15 bases between them. CDR1 GTSNPN and CDR2 SVGIG come from the germline V gene (reference sequence). The CDR3 has 14 amino acids. The CDR3 DNA reads as TGTGCCTGGAGCGAGAGAGGGAAAAGAGATACGCAGTATTTT. Its protein product is CAWSERGKRDTQYF.

This clone has just a few counts. This chain links TRBV29-1 with TRBJ2-7, with D uncertain. The CDR3 sequence is 11 residues long. Germline V gene data show CDR1 as SQVTM and CDR2 as ANQGSEA. Trimming removed 4 bases at V and 2 bases at J, with 6 bases between. The CDR3 is CSVGDTYEQYF. CDR3 coding DNA: TGCAGCGTTGGAGACACCTACGAGCAGTACTTC.

The genes are TRBV7-9 and TRBJ2-3; TRBD1 agrees at 8 bases. Germline CDR1 is SEHNR and CDR2 is FQNEAQ (reference sequence). Trimming cost V 7 bases and J 0 bases; bases outside gene matches: 9. The CDR3 totals 16 residues. CDR3 sequence reads: CASTHFTGGSTDTQYF. The DNA for the CDR3 is TGTGCCAGCACTCACTTCACAGGGGGGAGCACAGATACGCAGTATTTT.

In its sample, this clone was seen a few times. The rearrangement joins TRBV9 to TRBJ2-3, with a tentative D call TRBD2 (6 bases). The CDR3 consists of 16 residues. Trimming stripped 3 bases from V and 2 bases from J, with 16 bases between. Germline V lookup: CDR1 SGDLS, CDR2 YYNGEE. The CDR3 DNA follows: TGTGCCAGCAGCGCTGGGACCGGGGGAAACACAGATACGCAGTATTTT. It translates to CASSAGTGGNTDTQYF.